This T cell receptor (beta chain) is from a study of blood T cell repertoires in COVID-19. This clone has only one observation. The germline gives CDR1 GTSNPN, CDR2 SVGIG (reference sequence). The CDR3 extends over 11 amino acids. V was cut by 4 bases and J by 5 bases, with 8 bases left in between. Original data processing: Counts of nucleated cells, estimated from reference gene primer amplification, were obtained. Assay: immunoSEQ multiplex PCR; the TCRdb copy retains only in-frame clones and omits some. The V and J calls and clone size were taken over from that table, and D and trimming were inferred from the DNA. The repertoire holds a few hundred thousand clones, approximately 88% seen once, with about 9.4% in the top ten.

This chain links TRBV30 with TRBJ1-1; no firm D call. The TCR originated in a woman in her seventies with COVID-19, enrolled during active disease. The specimen was peripheral blood. The CDR3 DNA sequence: TGTGCCTGGAACCGGAGGACTGAAGCTTTCTTT. Protein sequence: CAWNRRTEAFF.